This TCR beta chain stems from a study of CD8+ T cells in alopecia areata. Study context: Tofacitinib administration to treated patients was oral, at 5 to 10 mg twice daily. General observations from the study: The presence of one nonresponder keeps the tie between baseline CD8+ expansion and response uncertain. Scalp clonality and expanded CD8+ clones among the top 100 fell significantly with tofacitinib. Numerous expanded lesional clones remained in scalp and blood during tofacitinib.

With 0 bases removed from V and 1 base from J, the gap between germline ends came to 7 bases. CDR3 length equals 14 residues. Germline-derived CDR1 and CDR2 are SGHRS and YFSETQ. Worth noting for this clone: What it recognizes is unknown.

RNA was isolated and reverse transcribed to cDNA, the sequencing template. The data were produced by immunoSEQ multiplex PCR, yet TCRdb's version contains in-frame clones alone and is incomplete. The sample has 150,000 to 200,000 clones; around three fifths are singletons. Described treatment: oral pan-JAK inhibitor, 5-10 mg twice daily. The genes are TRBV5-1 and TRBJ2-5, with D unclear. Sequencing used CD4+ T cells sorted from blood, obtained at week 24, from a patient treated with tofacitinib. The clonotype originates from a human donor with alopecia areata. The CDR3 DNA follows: TGCGCCAGCAGCTTGGCAGGATCCCAAGAGACCCAGTACTTC. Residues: CASSLAGSQETQYF.